These T cell receptor beta chains were read from a single sample in a study of early T cells in non-severe SARS-CoV-2 infection. A single record per CDR3 protein comes from TCRdb applying MiXCR to the 5' RACE reads. The sample has tens of thousands of distinct CDR3 sequences, around 12% seen once. The specimen comprised whole blood, sampled at baseline. The receptors come from an adult who was a healthcare worker with PCR-confirmed SARS-CoV-2 infection or an uninfected control (not recorded which). CDR3s include the opening cysteine and the closing phenylalanine or tryptophan. The D gene is left open where the match is weak. Clone size is shown for a subset of rows, as once, few, many or a class of expanded clone.

d_call,j_call,v_call,clone_size,cdr3_aa,cdr3_nt
TRBD2,TRBJ2-5,TRBV20-1,.,CSALFSGGQQETQYF,TGCAGTGCCTTATTTAGCGGGGGCCAACAAGAGACCCAGTACTTC
.,TRBJ2-3,TRBV11-2,.,CASSSRRPPDTQYF,TGTGCCAGCAGCTCGCGCCGCCCCCCAGATACGCAGTATTTT
TRBD1,TRBJ2-1,TRBV4-2,.,CASSPRDRGLDEQFF,TGTGCCAGCAGCCCCCGGGACAGGGGGCTCGATGAGCAGTTCTTC
.,TRBJ2-1,TRBV7-3,few,CASSPNRDFPEYNEQFF,TGTGCCAGCAGCCCAAACCGGGACTTTCCCGAGTACAATGAGCAGTTCTTC
.,TRBJ1-1,TRBV15,many,CATSRDLVRTEEAFF,TGTGCCACCAGCAGAGATCTCGTTCGGACAGAAGAAGCTTTCTTT
.,TRBJ1-5,TRBV3-1,.,CASGRGNNQPQHF,TGTGCCAGCGGCAGGGGAAACAATCAGCCCCAGCATTTT
TRBD2,TRBJ2-3,TRBV4-1,.,CASSPPRRTSGVDTQYF,TGCGCCAGCAGCCCACCCCGTCGGACTAGCGGTGTAGATACGCAGTATTTT
.,TRBJ2-3,TRBV11-2,.,CASSLDLDTQYF,TGTGCCAGCAGCTTAGACCTAGATACGCAGTATTTT
TRBD1,TRBJ1-6,TRBV11-3,.,CASVRGSNSPLHF,TGTGCCAGTGTCAGGGGGTCAAATTCACCCCTCCACTTT
.,TRBJ2-2,TRBV7-9,many,CASSWDTGELFF,TGTGCCAGCAGCTGGGATACCGGGGAGCTGTTTTTT
TRBD1,TRBJ1-1,TRBV20-1,.,CSARGFKGQGNTEAFF,TGCAGTGCTAGAGGGTTTAAGGGACAGGGAAACACTGAAGCTTTCTTT
TRBD1,TRBJ1-2,TRBV18,.,CASSPSGTGGYTF,TGTGCCAGCTCACCATCCGGGACAGGTGGCTACACCTTC
.,TRBJ1-1,TRBV12-3/TRBV12-4,.,CASSLFGAGQGTEAFF,TGTGCCAGCAGTTTATTCGGGGCAGGGCAAGGCACTGAAGCTTTCTTT
TRBD1,TRBJ1-2,TRBV18,many,CASSPQGAYGYTF,TGTGCCAGCAGCCCACAGGGGGCCTATGGCTACACCTTC
.,TRBJ2-7,TRBV6-1,many,CASSEAFGYEQYF,TGTGCCAGCAGTGAAGCGTTCGGGTACGAGCAGTACTTC
.,TRBJ2-1,TRBV4-1,.,CASSPATSRGSYNEQFF,TGCGCCAGCAGCCCCGCGACTAGTCGCGGCTCCTACAATGAGCAGTTCTTC
.,TRBJ2-1,TRBV12-3/TRBV12-4,.,CASNADRSYNEQFF,TGTGCCTCTAACGCCGACAGATCCTACAATGAGCAGTTCTTC
TRBD1,TRBJ2-7,TRBV20-1,.,CSARNPGQGVYEQYF,TGCAGTGCTAGAAACCCGGGACAGGGAGTTTACGAGCAGTACTTC
TRBD2,TRBJ2-7,TRBV19,few,CASTPRGGYEQYF,TGTGCCAGTACCCCCCGGGGGGGGTACGAGCAGTACTTC
.,TRBJ1-1,TRBV7-9,many,CASSLRDTEAFF,TGTGCCAGCAGCTTAAGGGACACTGAAGCTTTCTTT
.,TRBJ2-1,TRBV5-4,.,CASSLMRTPPNEQFF,TGTGCCAGCAGCTTGATGCGAACCCCACCCAATGAGCAGTTCTTC
TRBD1,TRBJ2-5,TRBV28,few,CASRLDRDQETQYF,TGTGCCAGCAGACTTGACAGGGACCAAGAGACCCAGTACTTC